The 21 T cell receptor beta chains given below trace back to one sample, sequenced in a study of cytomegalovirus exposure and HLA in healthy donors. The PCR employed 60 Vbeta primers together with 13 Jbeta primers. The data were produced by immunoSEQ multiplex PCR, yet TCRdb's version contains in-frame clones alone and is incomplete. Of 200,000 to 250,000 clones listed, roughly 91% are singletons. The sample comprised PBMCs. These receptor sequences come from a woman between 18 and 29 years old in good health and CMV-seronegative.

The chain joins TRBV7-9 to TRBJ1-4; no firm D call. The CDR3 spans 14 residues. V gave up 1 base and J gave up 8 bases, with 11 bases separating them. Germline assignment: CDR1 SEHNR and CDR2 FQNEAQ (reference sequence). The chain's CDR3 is CASSLVEGEEKLFF. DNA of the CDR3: TGTGCCAGCAGCTTAGTCGAGGGCGAGGAAAAACTGTTTTTT.

The CDR3 loop is CASSGGLAGNSYEQYF. CDR3 nucleotides: TGTGCCAGCTCGGGAGGACTAGCGGGAAACTCCTACGAGCAGTACTTC. J is TRBJ2-7 and V is TRBV18, with 12 nucleotides matching TRBD2. The CDR3 has 16 amino acids. Germline values: CDR1 KGHSH, CDR2 LQKENI. Unmatched junction bases numbered 6, after V lost 6 bases and J lost 0 bases. Filled out from reference TRBV18 and TRBJ2-7, the complete variable domain reads NAGVMQNPRHLVRRRGQEARLRCSPMKGHSHVYWYRQLPEEGLKFMVYLQKENIIDESGMPKERFSAEFPKEGPSILRIQQVVRGDSAAYFCASSGGLAGNSYEQYFGPGTRLTVT.

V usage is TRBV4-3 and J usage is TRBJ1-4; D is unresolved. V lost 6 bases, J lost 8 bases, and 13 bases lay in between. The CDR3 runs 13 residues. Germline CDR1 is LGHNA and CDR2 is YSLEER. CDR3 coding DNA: TGCGCCAGCAGTTTTAAGACGGGGGAAAAACTGTTTTTT. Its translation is CASSFKTGEKLFF.

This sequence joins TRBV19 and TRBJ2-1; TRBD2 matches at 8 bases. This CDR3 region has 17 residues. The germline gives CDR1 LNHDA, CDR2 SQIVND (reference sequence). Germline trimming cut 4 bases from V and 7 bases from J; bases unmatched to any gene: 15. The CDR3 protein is CASSRGLLGGGRNEQFF. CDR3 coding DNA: TGTGCCAGTAGTAGGGGGCTCCTAGGCGGGGGGAGAAATGAGCAGTTCTTC.

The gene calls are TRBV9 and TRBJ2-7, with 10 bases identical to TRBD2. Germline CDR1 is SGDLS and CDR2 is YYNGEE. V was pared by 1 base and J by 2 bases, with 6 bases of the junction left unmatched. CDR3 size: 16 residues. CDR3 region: CASSVSSSGGAYEQYF. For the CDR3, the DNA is TGTGCCAGCAGCGTAAGTTCCAGCGGGGGGGCCTACGAGCAGTACTTC.

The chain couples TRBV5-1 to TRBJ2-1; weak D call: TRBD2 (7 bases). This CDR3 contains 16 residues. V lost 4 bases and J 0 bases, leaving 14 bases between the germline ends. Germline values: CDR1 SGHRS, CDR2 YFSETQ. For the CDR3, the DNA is TGCGCCAGCAGCCCCGGGGGGCCATCCTCCTACAATGAGCAGTTCTTC. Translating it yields CASSPGGPSSYNEQFF. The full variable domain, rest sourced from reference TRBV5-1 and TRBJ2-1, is KAGVTQTPRYLIKTRGQQVTLSCSPISGHRSVSWYQQTPGQGLQFLFEYFSETQRNKGNFPGRFSGRQFSNSRSEMNVSTLELGDSALYLCASSPGGPSSYNEQFFGPGTRLTVL.

The CDR3 region has the DNA TGTGCCAGCAGTGAACTAGGGGGTCGCGATCAGCCCCAGCATTTT. Translation: CASSELGGRDQPQHF. The chain recombines TRBV6-1 with TRBJ1-5; tentatively, D is TRBD1 (6 bases). V was shortened by 2 bases and J by 5 bases, with 13 bases between the two germline ends. Per the germline V gene, CDR1 is MNHNS and CDR2 is SASEGT. CDR3 size: 15 residues.

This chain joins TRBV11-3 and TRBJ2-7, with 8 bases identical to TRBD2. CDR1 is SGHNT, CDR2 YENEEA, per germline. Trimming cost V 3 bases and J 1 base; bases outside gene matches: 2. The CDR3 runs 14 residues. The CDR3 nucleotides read TGTGCCAGCAGCTTCCGGGGGGGATCCTACGAGCAGTACTTC. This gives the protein CASSFRGGSYEQYF.

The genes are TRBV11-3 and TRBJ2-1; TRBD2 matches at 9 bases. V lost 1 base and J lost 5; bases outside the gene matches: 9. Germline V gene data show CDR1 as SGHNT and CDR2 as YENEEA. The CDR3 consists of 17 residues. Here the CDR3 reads CASSLVGSGSQDNEQFF. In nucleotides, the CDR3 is TGTGCCAGCAGCTTAGTTGGTAGCGGGAGTCAGGACAATGAGCAGTTCTTC.

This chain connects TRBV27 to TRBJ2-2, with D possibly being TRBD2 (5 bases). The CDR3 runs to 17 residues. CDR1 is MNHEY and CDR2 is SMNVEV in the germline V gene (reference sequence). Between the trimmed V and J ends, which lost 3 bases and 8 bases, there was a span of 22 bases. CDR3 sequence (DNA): TGTGCCAGCAGTTTCCAATCTCCATTTGTTGAGGGAGGGGAGCTGTTTTTT. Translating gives CASSFQSPFVEGGELFF.

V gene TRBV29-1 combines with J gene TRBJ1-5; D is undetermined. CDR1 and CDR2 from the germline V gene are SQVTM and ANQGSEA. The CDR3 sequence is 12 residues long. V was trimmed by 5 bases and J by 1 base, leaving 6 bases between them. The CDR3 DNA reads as TGCAGCGTTAGAGTGAGCAATCAGCCCCAGCATTTT. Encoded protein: CSVRVSNQPQHF.

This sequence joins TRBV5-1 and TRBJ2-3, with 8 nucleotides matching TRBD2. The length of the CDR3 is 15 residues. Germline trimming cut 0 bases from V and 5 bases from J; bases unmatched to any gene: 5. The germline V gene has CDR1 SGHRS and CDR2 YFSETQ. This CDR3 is CASSLGTSSGDTQYF. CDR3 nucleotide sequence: TGCGCCAGCAGCTTGGGGACTAGCAGCGGAGATACGCAGTATTTT.

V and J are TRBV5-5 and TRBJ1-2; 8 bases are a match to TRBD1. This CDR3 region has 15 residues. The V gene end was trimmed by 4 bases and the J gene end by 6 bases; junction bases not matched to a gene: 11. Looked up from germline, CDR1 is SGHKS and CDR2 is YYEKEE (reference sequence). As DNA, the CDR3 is TGTGCCAGCAGCCCAGGCCTGGACAGGGTCCATGGCTACACCTTC. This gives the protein CASSPGLDRVHGYTF.

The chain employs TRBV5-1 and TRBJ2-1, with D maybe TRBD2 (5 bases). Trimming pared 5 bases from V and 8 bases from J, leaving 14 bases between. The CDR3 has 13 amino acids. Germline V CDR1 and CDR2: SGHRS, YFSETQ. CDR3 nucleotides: TGCGCCAGCAGTCCTACTAGATCCTATGAGCAGTTCTTC. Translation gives CASSPTRSYEQFF. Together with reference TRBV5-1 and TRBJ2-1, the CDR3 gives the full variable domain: KAGVTQTPRYLIKTRGQQVTLSCSPISGHRSVSWYQQTPGQGLQFLFEYFSETQRNKGNFPGRFSGRQFSNSRSEMNVSTLELGDSALYLCASSPTRSYEQFFGPGTRLTVL.

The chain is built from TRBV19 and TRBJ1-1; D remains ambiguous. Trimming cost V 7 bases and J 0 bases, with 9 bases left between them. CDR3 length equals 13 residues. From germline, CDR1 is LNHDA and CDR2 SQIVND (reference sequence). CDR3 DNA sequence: TGTGCCAGTACCTCGGGAGTGAACACTGAAGCTTTCTTT. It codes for CASTSGVNTEAFF.

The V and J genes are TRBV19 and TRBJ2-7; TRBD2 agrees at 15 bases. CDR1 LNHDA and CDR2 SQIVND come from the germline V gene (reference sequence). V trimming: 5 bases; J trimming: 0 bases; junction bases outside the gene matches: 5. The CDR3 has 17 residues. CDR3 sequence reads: CASSWGLAGGRSYEQYF. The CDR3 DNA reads TGTGCCAGTAGTTGGGGACTAGCGGGGGGCCGCTCCTACGAGCAGTACTTC.

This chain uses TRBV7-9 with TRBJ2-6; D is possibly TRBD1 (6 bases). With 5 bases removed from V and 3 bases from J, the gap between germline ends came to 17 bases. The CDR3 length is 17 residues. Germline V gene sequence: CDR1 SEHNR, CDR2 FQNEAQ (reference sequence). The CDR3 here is CASSPRTVSGGANVLTF. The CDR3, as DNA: TGTGCCAGCAGCCCCAGGACAGTCTCTGGTGGGGCCAACGTCCTGACTTTC.

For the CDR3, the DNA is TGTGCCAGTAGTATAGGAAGTGGCAGGGGCGTCCTGAGAGCCAAAAACATTCAGTACTTC. This sequence encodes CASSIGSGRGVLRAKNIQYF. This sequence joins TRBV19 and TRBJ2-4, with a weak D call TRBD1 (6 bases). V lost 1 base and J 0 bases, leaving 22 bases between the germline ends. The CDR3 contains 20 residues. CDR1 is LNHDA and CDR2 is SQIVND in the germline V gene (reference sequence).

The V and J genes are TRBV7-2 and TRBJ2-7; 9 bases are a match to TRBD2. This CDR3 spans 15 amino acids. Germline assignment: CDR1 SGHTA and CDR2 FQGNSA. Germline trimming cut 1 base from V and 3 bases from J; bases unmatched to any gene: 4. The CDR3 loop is CASSLGGGGFYEQYF. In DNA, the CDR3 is TGTGCCAGCAGCTTAGGCGGGGGGGGTTTCTACGAGCAGTACTTC. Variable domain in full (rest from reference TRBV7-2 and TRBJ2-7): GAGVSQSPSNKVTEKGKDVELRCDPISGHTALYWYRQSLGQGLEFLIYFQGNSAPDKSGLPSDRFSAERTGGSVSTLTIQRTQQEDSAVYLCASSLGGGGFYEQYFGPGTRLTVT.

DNA for the CDR3: TGTGCCAGCAGCTTAGTGCGGGAGTTGGCAGATACGCAGTATTTT. This gives the protein CASSLVRELADTQYF. This chain connects TRBV11-3 to TRBJ2-3; 7 nucleotides match TRBD2. V trimming: 1 base; J trimming: 4 bases; junction bases outside the gene matches: 5. Germline CDR1 SGHNT, CDR2 YENEEA. The CDR3 sequence is 15 residues long.

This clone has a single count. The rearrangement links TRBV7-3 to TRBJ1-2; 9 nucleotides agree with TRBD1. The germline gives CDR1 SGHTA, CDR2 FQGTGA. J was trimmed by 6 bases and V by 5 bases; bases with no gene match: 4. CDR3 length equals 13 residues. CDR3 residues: CASSRGQGDGYTF. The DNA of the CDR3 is TGTGCCAGCAGCCGGGGACAGGGCGATGGCTACACCTTC.